The 26 T cell receptor beta chains presented below share a single source sample, sequenced in a study of shared clonotypes between healthy human individuals. Here immunoSEQ multiplex PCR was the method, and the copy in TCRdb shows in-frame clones only, minus some. The table has 450,000 or so clones, over 60% seen once. What was sequenced was PBMCs. The origin of the receptors is a woman aged 35 to 49 in good health. Some clones in this sample may be carry-over from other donors' samples.

The chain links TRBV5-4 to TRBJ2-5; the D gene is possibly TRBD1 (6 bases). Germline lookup yields CDR1 SGHNT and CDR2 YYREEE (reference sequence). Deletions cut 2 bases from V and 5 bases from J, with 10 bases between. CDR3 length: 13 residues. The CDR3 DNA sequence: TGTGCCAGCAGCTTCAGGGGTGGGGAGACCCAGTACTTC. Protein sequence: CASSFRGGETQYF.

The chain has TRBV15 and TRBJ2-4; D possibly matches TRBD1 or TRBD2 (6 bases each). Germline V gene lookup returns CDR1 LNHNV and CDR2 YYDKDF (reference sequence). The CDR3 consists of 17 residues. V was trimmed by 1 base and J by 3 bases, leaving 16 bases between them. The DNA of the CDR3 is TGTGCCACCAGCAGAGCCATACTAGCCAGGGGCAAAAACATTCAGTACTTC. Amino acids: CATSRAILARGKNIQYF.

The DNA of the CDR3 is TGTGCCAGCTCACCTAGGGGGGACAGGAATTTCGGGCAGTACTTC. It yields the protein CASSPRGDRNFGQYF. This rearrangement joins TRBV18 to TRBJ2-7; 8 nucleotides align to TRBD1. From germline, CDR1 is KGHSH and CDR2 LQKENI. CDR3 length equals 15 residues. Trimming cost V 3 bases and J 9 bases; bases outside gene matches: 13.

The gene calls are TRBV7-9 and TRBJ2-5, with D perhaps TRBD2 (5 bases). CDR3 length: 13 residues. Trimming stripped 6 bases from V and 2 bases from J, with 10 bases between. Germline V CDR1 and CDR2: SEHNR, FQNEAQ (reference sequence). The CDR3 region is CASSPPGQETQYF. The CDR3 bases are TGTGCCAGCAGTCCTCCGGGACAAGAGACCCAGTACTTC.

This clone was observed a few times. The chain recombines TRBV10-3 with TRBJ2-7; 11 nucleotides align to TRBD2. The J segment lost 3 bases and the V segment lost 3 bases, leaving 4 bases of the junction unmatched. Germline CDR1 ENHRY, CDR2 SYGVKD. The length of the CDR3 is 15 residues. The CDR3 region has the DNA TGTGCCATCAGTGATGACCTAGCGGGAGGCTACGAGCAGTACTTC. Translation gives CAISDDLAGGYEQYF.

V gene TRBV28 combines with J gene TRBJ2-1, with D perhaps TRBD1 or TRBD2 (6 bases each). Germline CDR1 is MDHEN and CDR2 is SYDVKM. This CDR3 is built from 16 residues. Trimming removed 5 bases at V and 7 bases at J, with 21 bases between. The CDR3 reads CASSDYGGVIENEQFF. The DNA of the CDR3 is TGTGCCAGCAGTGACTACGGGGGCGTTATAGAGAATGAGCAGTTCTTC.

This clone was detected ten times or more. The V call is TRBV29-1, the J call TRBJ2-5, with a possible D match to TRBD1 (7 bases). The end of the DNA fits TRBJ2-7 better, so the J call may be wrong. Per the germline V gene, CDR1 is SQVTM and CDR2 is ANQGSEA. There are 13 residues in the CDR3. The CDR3 here is CSAQTGRTYEQYF. The CDR3 DNA is TGCAGCGCCCAGACAGGGAGGACCTACGAGCAGTACTTC.

This clone came up a few times. This specimen includes other DNA sequences encoding the same CDR3. The chain couples TRBV5-1 to TRBJ2-7, with D perhaps matching TRBD2 (5 bases). The CDR3 is 13 amino acids. Germline V CDR1 and CDR2: SGHRS, YFSETQ. V was pared by 5 bases and J by 4 bases, with 13 bases between. Here the CDR3 DNA reads TGCGCCAGCAGTTTAGCGAGTGGGTACGAGCAGTACTTC. Amino acids: CASSLASGYEQYF.

Comments on this clone: Other DNA sequences in the same sample also yield this CDR3. The chain employs TRBV18 and TRBJ2-7; D gene ambiguous. The V gene lost 2 bases and the J gene lost 2 bases, with 4 bases spanning the gap. There are 12 residues in the CDR3. Germline CDR1 is KGHSH and CDR2 is LQKENI. The CDR3 protein is CASSPNAYEQYF. In DNA form, the CDR3 reads TGTGCCAGCTCACCAAATGCCTACGAGCAGTACTTC.

The rearrangement links TRBV7-2 to TRBJ2-3; no firm D call. Germline V gene sequence: CDR1 SGHTA, CDR2 FQGNSA. The CDR3 is 14 amino acids. V was cut by 7 bases and J by 0 bases, with 11 bases left in between. For the CDR3, the DNA is TGTGCCAGCACCTTCCTGATCAGCACAGATACGCAGTATTTT. Translation gives CASTFLISTDTQYF.

The chain has TRBV30 and TRBJ2-1; possible D gene TRBD2, 5 bases. From germline, CDR1 is GTSNPN and CDR2 SVGIG (reference sequence). V was clipped by 0 bases and J by 4 bases, with 13 bases between them. The CDR3 sequence is 15 residues long. Written as DNA, the CDR3 is TGTGCCTGGAGTGTAAAAAACGGACTGTACAATGAGCAGTTCTTC. Its translation is CAWSVKNGLYNEQFF.

V is TRBV15 and J is TRBJ2-7; no reliable D call. This CDR3 is 14 amino acids long. Germline CDR1 is LNHNV and CDR2 is YYDKDF (reference sequence). V lost 4 bases and J 2 bases, leaving 12 bases between the germline ends. Written as DNA, the CDR3 is TGTGCCACCAGCACGTACAATACCCCCTACGAGCAGTACTTC. As protein: CATSTYNTPYEQYF.

The genes are TRBV6-6 and TRBJ1-2; 10 bases agree with TRBD1. This CDR3 is built from 14 residues. Unmatched junction bases numbered 0, after V lost 1 base and J lost 4 bases. Germline lookup yields CDR1 MNHNY and CDR2 SVGAGI (reference sequence). CDR3 amino acids: CASSYWDRGYGYTF. CDR3 nucleotides: TGTGCCAGCAGTTACTGGGACAGGGGCTATGGCTACACCTTC.

The chain combines TRBV10-3 with TRBJ1-1, with D unclear. Germline lookup yields CDR1 ENHRY and CDR2 SYGVKD. The CDR3 spans 12 residues. The V gene lost 0 bases and the J gene lost 7 bases, with 6 bases spanning the gap. The CDR3 protein is CAISESTREAFF. The CDR3 DNA is TGTGCCATCAGTGAGTCGACGCGTGAAGCTTTCTTT.

This rearrangement joins TRBV6-6 to TRBJ2-1; the D is unclear. The CDR3 loop spans 14 amino acids. From germline, CDR1 is MNHNY and CDR2 SVGAGI (reference sequence). Trimming shortened V by 0 bases and J by 3 bases, and 6 bases separated the two germline ends. DNA of the CDR3: TGTGCCAGCAGTTACTCACGGGTCTACAATGAGCAGTTCTTC. Protein: CASSYSRVYNEQFF.

This clone was recorded once. It is likely a read error: a sequence one base away is far more abundant. The chain couples TRBV6-1 to TRBJ1-1; D is ambiguous. This CDR3 spans 9 amino acids. The V gene's germline CDR1 is MNHNS and CDR2 SASEGT. The CDR3 spells CAGSSEAFF. CDR3 DNA: TGTGCCGGCAGTTCTGAAGCTTTCTTT.

J is TRBJ2-2 and V is TRBV7-3; 15 nucleotides agree with TRBD2. Per germline, CDR1 SGHTA and CDR2 FQGTGA. CDR3 length: 17 residues. The J segment lost 5 bases and the V segment lost 3 bases, leaving 4 bases of the junction unmatched. The CDR3 region is CASSLGLAGGSTGELFF. CDR3 nucleotide sequence: TGTGCCAGCAGCTTGGGACTAGCGGGAGGATCGACCGGGGAGCTGTTTTTT.

Of note for this clone: A much more abundant neighbour one base away suggests this may be a read error. The same CDR3 is also encoded by other DNA sequences in this sample. The chain links TRBV7-6 to TRBJ2-2; 9 bases agree with TRBD1. Per the germline V gene, CDR1 is SGHVS and CDR2 is FNYEAQ. This CDR3 contains 18 residues. Here the CDR3 reads CASSPPGQGFFDTGELFF. For the CDR3, the DNA is TGTGCCAGCAGCCCACCGGGACAGGGATTCTTCGACACAGGGGAGCTGTTTTTT.

The chain recombines TRBV7-3 with TRBJ1-1, with 7 bases aligning to TRBD1. V shed 2 bases and J 3 bases; nucleotides not matched to a gene: 6. Germline CDR1 and CDR2: SGHTA and FQGTGA. The CDR3 loop spans 15 amino acids. In DNA form, the CDR3 reads TGTGCCAGCAGCTTAGTCTCAGGGGGGCACACTGAAGCTTTCTTT. Translating it yields CASSLVSGGHTEAFF.

This rearrangement joins TRBV11-2 to TRBJ1-5, with unresolved D. Deletions cut 1 base from V and 4 bases from J, with 11 bases between. CDR3 length equals 15 residues. From germline, CDR1 is SGHAT and CDR2 FQNNGV. For the CDR3, the DNA is TGTGCCAGCAGCTTAGCGCCCACAGCGAATCAGCCCCAGCATTTT. It codes for CASSLAPTANQPQHF.

The V gene is TRBV18, the J gene TRBJ2-4; D possibly corresponds to TRBD1 (5 bases). Trimming left V 2 bases short and J 3 bases short, with 14 bases between. The CDR3 length is 16 residues. CDR1 and CDR2 (germline): KGHSH, LQKENI. In DNA, the CDR3 is TGTGCCAGCTCACCAAGGGTCCAGGGTATCAAAAACATTCAGTACTTC. Its protein is CASSPRVQGIKNIQYF.

CDR3 protein: CASSTRTSGRVETQYF. CDR3 DNA sequence: TGTGCCAGTAGTACACGGACTAGCGGGAGAGTGGAGACCCAGTACTTC. J is TRBJ2-5 and V is TRBV19; 13 nucleotides line up with TRBD2. Looked up from germline, CDR1 is LNHDA and CDR2 is SQIVND (reference sequence). The CDR3 sequence is 16 residues long. J lost 5 bases, V lost 4 bases, and 7 bases had no gene match.

The chain recombines TRBV5-8 with TRBJ1-5; D gene uncertain. The V end lost 3 bases, the J end lost 9 bases, and 7 bases lay between the germline ends. Germline V gene lookup returns CDR1 SGHTS and CDR2 YDEGEE. The CDR3 is 11 residues long. The chain's CDR3 is CASSSGRPQHF. The CDR3 DNA reads as TGTGCCAGCAGCTCCGGGCGGCCCCAGCATTTT.

The chain has TRBV30 and TRBJ1-1; possible D gene TRBD1, 5 bases. Germline assignment: CDR1 GTSNPN and CDR2 SVGIG (reference sequence). This CDR3 region has 12 residues. Trimming left V 7 bases short and J 8 bases short, with 17 bases between. The chain's CDR3 is CASSRGEREAFF. In nucleotides, the CDR3 is TGTGCCTCCTCCCGGGGGGAAAGGGAAGCTTTCTTT.

This clone is a singleton in its sample. The J gene is TRBJ2-7, the V gene TRBV10-2; D possibly corresponds to TRBD2 (6 bases). This CDR3 has 13 residues. Germline-derived CDR1 and CDR2 are WSHSY and SAAADI. V was pared by 7 bases and J by 6 bases, with 16 bases between. The CDR3, as DNA: TGCGCCAGCAAAAGCGCGGGGCAAATCGAGCAGTACTTC. This codes for CASKSAGQIEQYF.

The V and J genes are TRBV30 and TRBJ1-6; TRBD1 might be the D (5 bases). The V gene lost 6 bases and the J gene lost 6 bases, with 12 bases spanning the gap. The CDR3 consists of 13 residues. The germline V gene encodes CDR1 GTSNPN and CDR2 SVGIG (reference sequence). The DNA for the CDR3 is TGTGCCTGCGATCGGGGGAGTAATTCACCCCTCCACTTT. Amino acids: CACDRGSNSPLHF.